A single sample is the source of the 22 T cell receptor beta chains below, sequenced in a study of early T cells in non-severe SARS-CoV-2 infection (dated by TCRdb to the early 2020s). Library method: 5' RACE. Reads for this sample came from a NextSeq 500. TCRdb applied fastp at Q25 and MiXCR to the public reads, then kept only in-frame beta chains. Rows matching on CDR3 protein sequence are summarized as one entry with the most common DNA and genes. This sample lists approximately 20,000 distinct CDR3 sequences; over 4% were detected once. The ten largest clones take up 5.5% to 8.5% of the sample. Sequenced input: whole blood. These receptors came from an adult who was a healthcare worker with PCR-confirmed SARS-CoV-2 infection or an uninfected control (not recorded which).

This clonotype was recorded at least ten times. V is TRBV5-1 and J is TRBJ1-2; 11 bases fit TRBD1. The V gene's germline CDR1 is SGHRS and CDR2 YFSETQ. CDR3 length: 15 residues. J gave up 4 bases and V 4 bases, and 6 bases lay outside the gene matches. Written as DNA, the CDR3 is TGCGCCAGCAGCGACGGGACAGGGGGACCCTATGGCTACACCTTC. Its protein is CASSDGTGGPYGYTF.

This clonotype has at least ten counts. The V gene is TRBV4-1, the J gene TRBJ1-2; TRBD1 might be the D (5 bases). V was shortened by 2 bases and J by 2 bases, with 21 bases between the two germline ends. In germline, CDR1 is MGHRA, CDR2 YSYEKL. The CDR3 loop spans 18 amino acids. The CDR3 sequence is CASSQPGVEGRHNYGYTF. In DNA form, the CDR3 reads TGCGCCAGCAGCCAACCCGGGGTAGAGGGGAGACACAACTATGGCTACACCTTC.

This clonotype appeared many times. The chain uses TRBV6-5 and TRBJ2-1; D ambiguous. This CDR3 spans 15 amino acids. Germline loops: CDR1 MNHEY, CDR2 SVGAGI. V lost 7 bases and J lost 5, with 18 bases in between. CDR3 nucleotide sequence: TGTGCCAGCACAACTGTTGGGAAAATGGACAATGAGCAGTTCTTC. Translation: CASTTVGKMDNEQFF.

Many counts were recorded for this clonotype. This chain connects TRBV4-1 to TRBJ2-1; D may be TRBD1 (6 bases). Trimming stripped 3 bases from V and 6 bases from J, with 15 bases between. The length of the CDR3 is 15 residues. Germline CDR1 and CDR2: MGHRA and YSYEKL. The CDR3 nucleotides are TGCGCCAGCAGCCACCCAGGGGCTGGGGGCAATGAGCAGTTCTTC. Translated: CASSHPGAGGNEQFF.

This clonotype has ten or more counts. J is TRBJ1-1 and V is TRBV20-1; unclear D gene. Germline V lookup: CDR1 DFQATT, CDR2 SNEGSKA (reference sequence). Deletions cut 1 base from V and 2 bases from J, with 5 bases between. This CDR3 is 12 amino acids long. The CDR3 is CSARGFNTEAFF. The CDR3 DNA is TGCAGTGCTAGAGGTTTTAACACTGAAGCTTTCTTT.

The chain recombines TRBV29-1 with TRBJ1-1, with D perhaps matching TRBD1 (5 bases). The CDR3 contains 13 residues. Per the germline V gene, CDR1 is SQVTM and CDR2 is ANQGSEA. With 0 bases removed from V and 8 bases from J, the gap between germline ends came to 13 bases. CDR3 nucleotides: TGCAGCGTTGAAGAGATCCGGGACGCCGAAGCTTTCTTT. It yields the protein CSVEEIRDAEAFF. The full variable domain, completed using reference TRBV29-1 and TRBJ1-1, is SAVISQKPSRDICQRGTSLTIQCQVDSQVTMMFWYRQQPGQSLTLIATANQGSEATYESGFVIDKFPISRPNLTFSTLTVSNMSPEDSSIYLCSVEEIRDAEAFFGQGTRLTVV.

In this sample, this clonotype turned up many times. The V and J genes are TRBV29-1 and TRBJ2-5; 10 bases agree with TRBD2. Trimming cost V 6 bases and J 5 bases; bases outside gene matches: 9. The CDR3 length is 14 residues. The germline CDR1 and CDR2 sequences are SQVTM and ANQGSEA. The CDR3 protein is CSVEYSGGSETQYF. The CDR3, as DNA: TGCAGCGTGGAATATAGCGGGGGGTCTGAGACCCAGTACTTC.

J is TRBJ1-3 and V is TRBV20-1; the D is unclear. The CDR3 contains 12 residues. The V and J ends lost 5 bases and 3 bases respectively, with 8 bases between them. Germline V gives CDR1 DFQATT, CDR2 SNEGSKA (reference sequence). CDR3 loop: CSASILGNTIYF. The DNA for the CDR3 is TGCAGTGCTTCCATCCTTGGAAACACCATATATTTT.

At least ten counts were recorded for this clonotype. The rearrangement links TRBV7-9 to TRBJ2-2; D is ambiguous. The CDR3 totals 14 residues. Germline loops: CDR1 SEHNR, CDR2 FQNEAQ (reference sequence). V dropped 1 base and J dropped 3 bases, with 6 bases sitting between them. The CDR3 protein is CASSLVRDTGELFF. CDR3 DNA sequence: TGTGCCAGCAGCTTAGTAAGGGACACCGGGGAGCTGTTTTTT.

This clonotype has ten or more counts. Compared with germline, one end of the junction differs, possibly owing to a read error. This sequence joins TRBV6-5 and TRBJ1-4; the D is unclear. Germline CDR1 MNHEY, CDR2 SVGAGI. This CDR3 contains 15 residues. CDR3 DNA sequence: TGTGCCAGCAGTTATCGGTCTCTCTCTAACGAAAAACTGTTTTTT. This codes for CASSYRSLSNEKLFF.

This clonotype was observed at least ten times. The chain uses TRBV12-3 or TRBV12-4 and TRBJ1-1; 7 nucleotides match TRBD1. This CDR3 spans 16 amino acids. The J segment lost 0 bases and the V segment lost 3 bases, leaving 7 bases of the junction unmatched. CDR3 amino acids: CASSLGQGVVNTEAFF. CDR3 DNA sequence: TGTGCCAGCAGTTTGGGGCAGGGGGTGGTGAACACTGAAGCTTTCTTT.

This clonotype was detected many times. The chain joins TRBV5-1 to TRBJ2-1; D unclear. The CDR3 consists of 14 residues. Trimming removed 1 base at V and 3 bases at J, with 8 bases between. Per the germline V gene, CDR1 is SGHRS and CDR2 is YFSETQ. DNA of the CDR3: TGCGCCAGCAGCTTGATCCCTAACTACAATGAGCAGTTCTTC. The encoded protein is CASSLIPNYNEQFF.

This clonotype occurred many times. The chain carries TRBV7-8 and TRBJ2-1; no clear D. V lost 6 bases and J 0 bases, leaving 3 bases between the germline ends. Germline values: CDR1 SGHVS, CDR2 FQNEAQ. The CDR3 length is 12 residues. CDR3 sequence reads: CASRGSYNEQFF. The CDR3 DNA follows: TGTGCCAGCAGGGGCTCCTACAATGAGCAGTTCTTC.

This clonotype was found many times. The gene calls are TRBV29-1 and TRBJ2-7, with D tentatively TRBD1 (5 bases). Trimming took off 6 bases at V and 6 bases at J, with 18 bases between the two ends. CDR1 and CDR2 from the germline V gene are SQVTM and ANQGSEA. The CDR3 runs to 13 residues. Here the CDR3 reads CSVPSQVMGEQYF. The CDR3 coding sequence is TGCAGCGTCCCCTCACAGGTGATGGGCGAGCAGTACTTC.

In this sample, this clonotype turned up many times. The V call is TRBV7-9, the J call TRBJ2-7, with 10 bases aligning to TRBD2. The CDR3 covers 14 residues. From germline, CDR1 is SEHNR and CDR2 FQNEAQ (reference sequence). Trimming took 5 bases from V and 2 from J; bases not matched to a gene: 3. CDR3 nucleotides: TGTGCCAGCAGCCTGAGCGGGAGGGCCTACGAGCAGTACTTC. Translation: CASSLSGRAYEQYF.

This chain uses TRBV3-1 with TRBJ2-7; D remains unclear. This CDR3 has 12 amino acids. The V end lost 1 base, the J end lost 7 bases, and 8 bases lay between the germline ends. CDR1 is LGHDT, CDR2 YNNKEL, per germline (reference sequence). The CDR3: CASSQAESEQYF. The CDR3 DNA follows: TGTGCCAGCAGCCAAGCCGAATCTGAGCAGTACTTC.

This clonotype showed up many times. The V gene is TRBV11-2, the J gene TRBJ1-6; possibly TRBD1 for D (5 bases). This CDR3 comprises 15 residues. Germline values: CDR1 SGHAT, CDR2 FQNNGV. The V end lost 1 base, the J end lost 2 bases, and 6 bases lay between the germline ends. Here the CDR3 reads CASSLAGTYNSPLHF. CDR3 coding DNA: TGTGCCAGCAGCTTAGCAGGGACCTATAATTCACCCCTCCACTTT.

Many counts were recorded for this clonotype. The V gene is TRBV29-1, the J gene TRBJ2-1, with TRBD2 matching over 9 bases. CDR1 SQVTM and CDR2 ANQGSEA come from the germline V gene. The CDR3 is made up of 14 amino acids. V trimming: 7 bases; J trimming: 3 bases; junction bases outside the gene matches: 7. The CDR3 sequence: CSASLAGYYNEQFF. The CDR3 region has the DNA TGCAGCGCCTCCCTAGCGGGGTACTACAATGAGCAGTTCTTC.

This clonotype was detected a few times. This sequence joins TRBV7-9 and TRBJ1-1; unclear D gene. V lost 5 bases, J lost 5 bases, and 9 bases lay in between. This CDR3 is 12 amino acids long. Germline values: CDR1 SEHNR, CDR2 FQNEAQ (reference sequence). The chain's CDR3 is CASSLQITEAFF. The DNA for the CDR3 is TGTGCCAGCAGCCTTCAGATTACTGAAGCTTTCTTT.

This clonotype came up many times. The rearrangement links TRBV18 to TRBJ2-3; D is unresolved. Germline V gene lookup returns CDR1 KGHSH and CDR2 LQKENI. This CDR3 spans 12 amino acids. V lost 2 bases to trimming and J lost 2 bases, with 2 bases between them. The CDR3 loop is CASSPNTDTQYF. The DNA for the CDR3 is TGTGCCAGCTCACCAAACACAGATACGCAGTATTTT. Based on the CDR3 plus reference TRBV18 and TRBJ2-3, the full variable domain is NAGVMQNPRHLVRRRGQEARLRCSPMKGHSHVYWYRQLPEEGLKFMVYLQKENIIDESGMPKERFSAEFPKEGPSILRIQQVVRGDSAAYFCASSPNTDTQYFGPGTRLTVL.

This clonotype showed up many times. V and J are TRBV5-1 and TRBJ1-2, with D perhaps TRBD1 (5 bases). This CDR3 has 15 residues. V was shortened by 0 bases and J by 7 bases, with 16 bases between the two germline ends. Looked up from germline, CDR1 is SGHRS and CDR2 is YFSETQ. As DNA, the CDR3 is TGCGCCAGCAGCTTGGCGGGGCAGCGGGTGACTGGCTACACCTTC. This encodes CASSLAGQRVTGYTF.

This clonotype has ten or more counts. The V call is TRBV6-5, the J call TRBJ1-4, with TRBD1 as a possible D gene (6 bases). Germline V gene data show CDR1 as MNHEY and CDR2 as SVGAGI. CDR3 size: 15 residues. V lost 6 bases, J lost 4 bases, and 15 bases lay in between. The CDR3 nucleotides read TGTGCCAGCAGCATGACGCGGACAGTTAATGAAAAACTGTTTTTT. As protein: CASSMTRTVNEKLFF.